There are many counts of the clone carrying this TCR beta chain. These data originate in a study of low-dose radiotherapy and immunotherapy resistance in tumors. Overall study context: With 1 Gy per fraction every two weeks, Cohort 2 accumulated 13 Gy across 26 weeks. Aspirin was taken orally by patients at 300 mg daily for four cycles from cycle 1 day 1.

Sample time point: before trial treatment. The therapy administered to donors comprised nivolumab, ipilimumab, aspirin, low-dose cyclophosphamide and low-dose radiotherapy. Eligibility was restricted to patients presenting with advanced solid tumors that lacked tumor-infiltrating lymphocytes. TRAV- and TRBV-specific primers primed first-strand cDNA, covering alpha and beta chains. The authors amplified TCRs for 20 to 25 PCR cycles with a constant-region primer and a V-primer adapter. TCRdb re-called the reads through MiXCR, storing one row per CDR3 protein. The sample shows around 80,000 distinct CDR3 sequences, approximately 20% of them seen only once. Source: PBMCs, taken before treatment. This clonotype was obtained from a male donor with prostate cancer.

The CDR3 DNA sequence: TGTGCCAGCAGTTACGAGACAGGGGAGGGGAGCAATCAGCCCCAGCATTTT. Encoded protein: CASSYETGEGSNQPQHF. The chain is built from TRBV6-2 or TRBV6-3 and TRBJ1-5, with 8 bases that match TRBD1. In germline, CDR1 is MNHEY, CDR2 SVGEGT. The V gene end was trimmed by 2 bases and the J gene end by 1 base; junction bases not matched to a gene: 7. This CDR3 is 17 amino acids long.